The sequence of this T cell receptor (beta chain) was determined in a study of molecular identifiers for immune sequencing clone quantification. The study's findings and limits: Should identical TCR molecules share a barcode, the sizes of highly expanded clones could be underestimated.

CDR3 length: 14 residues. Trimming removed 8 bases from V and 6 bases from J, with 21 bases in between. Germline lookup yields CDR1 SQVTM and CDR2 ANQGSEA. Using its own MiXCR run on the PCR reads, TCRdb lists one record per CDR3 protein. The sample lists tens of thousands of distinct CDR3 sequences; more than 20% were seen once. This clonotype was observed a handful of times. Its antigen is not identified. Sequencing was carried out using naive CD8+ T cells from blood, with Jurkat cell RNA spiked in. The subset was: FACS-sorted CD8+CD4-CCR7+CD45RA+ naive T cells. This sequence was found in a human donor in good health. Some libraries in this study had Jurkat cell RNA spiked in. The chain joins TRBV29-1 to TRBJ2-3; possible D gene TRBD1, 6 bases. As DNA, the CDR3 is TGCAGCATTGTAGGGGGACCCCTTTATGATACGCAGTATTTT. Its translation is CSIVGGPLYDTQYF.